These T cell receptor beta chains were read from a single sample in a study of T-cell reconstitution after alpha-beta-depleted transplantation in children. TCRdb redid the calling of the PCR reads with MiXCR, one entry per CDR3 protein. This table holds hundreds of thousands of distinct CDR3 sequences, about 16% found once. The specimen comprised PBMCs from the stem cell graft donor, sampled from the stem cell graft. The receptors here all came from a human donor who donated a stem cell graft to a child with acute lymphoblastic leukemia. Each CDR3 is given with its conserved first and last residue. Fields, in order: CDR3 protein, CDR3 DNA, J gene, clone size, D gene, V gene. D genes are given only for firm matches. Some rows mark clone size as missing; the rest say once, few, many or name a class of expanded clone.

CASSPTGDGRSSYNEQFF TGTGCCAGCAGCCCGACAGGGGACGGAAGGAGCTCCTACAATGAGCAGTTCTTC TRBJ2-1 NA TRBD1 TRBV5-6
CASSLPGVRAFF TGTGCCAGCAGCCTTCCCGGGGTGCGAGCTTTCTTT TRBJ1-1 NA NA TRBV7-9
CASSPMGVEAFF TGTGCCAGCTCACCTATGGGAGTTGAAGCTTTCTTT TRBJ1-1 NA NA TRBV18
CASTTFERRSWEQYF TGTGCCAGCACCACTTTCGAGCGGAGGTCGTGGGAGCAGTACTTC TRBJ2-7 few NA TRBV6-1
CASSLLGTGGDGYTF TGTGCCAGCAGTCTTCTAGGGACAGGGGGCGATGGCTACACCTTC TRBJ1-2 NA TRBD1 TRBV12-3/TRBV12-4
CSLKQASSTDTQYF TGCAGCCTAAAACAGGCCTCTAGCACAGATACGCAGTATTTT TRBJ2-3 few NA TRBV29-1
CASSSSGHLPDQPQHF TGTGCCAGCAGTTCATCGGGACACCTACCTGATCAGCCCCAGCATTTT TRBJ1-5 NA NA TRBV7-9
CASSLDYRGREAFF TGTGCCAGCAGCTTGGACTACAGGGGCCGCGAAGCTTTCTTT TRBJ1-1 NA TRBD1 TRBV5-4
CASSLAAFYEQYF TGTGCCAGCAGTTTAGCGGCGTTCTACGAGCAGTACTTC TRBJ2-7 few NA TRBV12-3/TRBV12-4
CATSHHYEQYF TGTGCCACCTCACACCACTACGAGCAGTACTTC TRBJ2-7 once NA TRBV6-5
CASSQDPSGRYEQFF TGCGCCAGCAGCCAAGATCCTAGCGGGAGGTATGAGCAGTTCTTC TRBJ2-1 NA TRBD2 TRBV4-1
CASSLGYNGYTF TGTGCCAGCAGCTTAGGGTATAATGGCTACACCTTC TRBJ1-2 few NA TRBV7-2
CASSEHPIQPYFGSNEKLFF TGTGCCAGCAGTGAACACCCGATTCAGCCGTATTTTGGGTCTAATGAAAAACTGTTTTTT TRBJ1-4 NA NA TRBV2
CASSLRAGTGRTEAFF TGTGCCAGCAGCTTACGGGCCGGGACGGGCAGGACTGAAGCTTTCTTT TRBJ1-1 few NA TRBV7-9
CASSWENGSNQPQHF TGTGCCAGCAGTTGGGAGAATGGTAGCAATCAGCCCCAGCATTTT TRBJ1-5 few NA TRBV27
CASSPGWSDTGELFF TGTGCCAGCAGCCCAGGGTGGAGCGACACCGGGGAGCTGTTTTTT TRBJ2-2 few NA TRBV4-2
CASSGTGVTNEQFF TGTGCCAGCAGCGGGACAGGGGTGACCAATGAGCAGTTCTTC TRBJ2-1 NA TRBD1 TRBV7-9
CASSEVRVGTF TGTGCCAGCAGTGAAGTCCGGGTCGGCACCTTC TRBJ1-2 NA NA TRBV6-1
CASSRRGQDNYGYTF TGTGCCAGCTCACGACGGGGACAGGATAACTATGGCTACACCTTC TRBJ1-2 NA TRBD1 TRBV18
CSARRRDSYEQYF TGCAGTGCTAGAAGGCGGGACTCCTACGAGCAGTACTTC TRBJ2-7 NA NA TRBV20-1
CASSLLAAPGPNYEQYF TGCGCCAGCAGCTTACTGGCCGCACCGGGACCCAACTACGAGCAGTACTTC TRBJ2-7 NA NA TRBV5-1
CASSQEDERLYNEQFF TGCGCCAGCAGCCAAGAGGATGAGCGGCTCTACAATGAGCAGTTCTTC TRBJ2-1 few NA TRBV4-1
CASSWTVSWEQYF TGTGCCAGCAGCTGGACTGTTTCCTGGGAGCAGTACTTC TRBJ2-7 few NA TRBV5-5
CASSSTSGRDTDTQYF TGTGCCAGCAGCTCAACCAGCGGGAGAGACACAGATACGCAGTATTTT TRBJ2-3 few TRBD2 TRBV7-9
CASSVWVYEQFF TGTGCCAGCAGCGTGTGGGTGTATGAGCAGTTCTTC TRBJ2-1 NA NA TRBV11-2
CASSPLPDTEAFF TGTGCCAGCAGCCCGTTGCCGGACACTGAAGCTTTCTTT TRBJ1-1 NA NA TRBV7-8
CASMTGFQETQYF TGTGCCAGCATGACCGGATTCCAAGAGACCCAGTACTTC TRBJ2-5 few NA TRBV12-3/TRBV12-4
CASSSGQLEKLFF TGTGCCAGCAGCTCAGGACAGCTAGAAAAACTGTTTTTT TRBJ1-4 NA NA TRBV7-6
CASSPRTGVGGKTQYF TGTGCCAGCAGCCCAAGGACAGGGGTTGGCGGGAAGACCCAGTACTTC TRBJ2-5 NA TRBD1 TRBV7-6
CASGAGRQPQHF TGTGCCAGCGGGGCAGGGCGCCAGCCCCAGCATTTT TRBJ1-5 few NA TRBV27
CASSFRLRSYNEQFF TGCGCCAGCAGCTTTCGGCTCCGCTCCTACAATGAGCAGTTCTTC TRBJ2-1 NA NA TRBV5-1
CASTRGGTSNQPQHF TGTGCCAGCACTCGGGGGGGTACGAGCAATCAGCCCCAGCATTTT TRBJ1-5 NA NA TRBV12-3/TRBV12-4
CCARGTRRGVEKLFF TGCTGTGCTAGAGGGACACGGCGGGGAGTTGAAAAACTGTTTTTT TRBJ1-4 NA NA TRBV20-1
CASSQAHGNQPQHF TGTGCCAGCAGCCAAGCCCACGGCAATCAGCCCCAGCATTTT TRBJ1-5 NA NA TRBV3-1
CASRLGRINEKLFF TGTGCCAGCAGGCTGGGACGGATTAATGAAAAACTGTTTTTT TRBJ1-4 NA NA TRBV6-1
CSVEDGAGRELFF TGCAGCGTTGAAGATGGGGCCGGGAGGGAGCTGTTTTTT TRBJ2-2 NA NA TRBV29-1
CASSVMDREGEKLFF TGTGCCAGCAGCGTTATGGACAGGGAGGGTGAAAAACTGTTTTTT TRBJ1-4 NA TRBD1 TRBV9
CASSLFPRASGANVLTF TGTGCCAGCAGTTTATTCCCTCGGGCTTCTGGGGCCAACGTCCTGACTTTC TRBJ2-6 NA NA TRBV12-3/TRBV12-4
CASKVTQGAYEQYF TGTGCCAGCAAGGTGACACAGGGCGCCTACGAGCAGTACTTC TRBJ2-7 NA NA TRBV27
CASSPRWWGGYTF TGTGCCAGCAGCCCCAGGTGGTGGGGTGGCTACACCTTC TRBJ1-2 few NA TRBV7-9
CASSLQQASGQFF TGTGCCAGCAGCTTACAACAGGCCTCCGGGCAGTTCTTC TRBJ2-1 few NA TRBV11-3
CASSQDVRHRVPFF TGTGCCAGCAGCCAAGATGTTCGACACAGGGTCCCGTTCTTC TRBJ2-1 NA NA TRBV4-2